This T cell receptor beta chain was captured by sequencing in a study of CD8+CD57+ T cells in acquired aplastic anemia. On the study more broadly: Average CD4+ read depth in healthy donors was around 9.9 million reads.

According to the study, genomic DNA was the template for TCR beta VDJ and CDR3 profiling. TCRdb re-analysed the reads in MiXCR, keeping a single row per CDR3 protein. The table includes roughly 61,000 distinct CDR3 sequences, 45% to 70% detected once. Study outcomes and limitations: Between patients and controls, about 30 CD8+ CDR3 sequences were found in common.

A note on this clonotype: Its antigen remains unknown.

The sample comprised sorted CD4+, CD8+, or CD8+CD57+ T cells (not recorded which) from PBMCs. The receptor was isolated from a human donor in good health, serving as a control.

CDR3 region: CAISEEGTGELFF. The DNA of the CDR3 is TGTGCCATCAGTGAAGAGGGTACCGGGGAGCTGTTTTTT. The chain joins TRBV10-3 to TRBJ2-2; D is possibly TRBD2 (5 bases). Germline loops: CDR1 ENHRY, CDR2 SYGVKD. The V gene lost 3 bases and the J gene lost 5 bases, with 7 bases spanning the gap. This CDR3 spans 13 amino acids.